This TCR beta chain appears in the sequencing data of a study of low-dose radiotherapy and immunotherapy resistance in tumors. Study overall: Treatment of Cohort 2 consisted of 1 Gy per fraction every two weeks, amounting to 13 Gy over 26 weeks. Aspirin 300 mg, taken orally and daily, was given to patients for four cycles from cycle 1 day 1.

A constant-region primer paired with the V-primer adapter amplified TCRs over about 19 PCR cycles. MiXCR, applied by TCRdb to the reads, yields one record per CDR3 protein. The sample carries roughly 50,000 distinct CDR3 sequences, 33% recorded once. The time point denotes: after trial treatment. Treatment of the sample: LDRT plus nivolumab, ipilimumab, low-dose cyclophosphamide and aspirin (RACIN trial). Looked up from germline, CDR1 is KGHSH and CDR2 is LQKENI. Trimming took off 3 bases at V and 2 bases at J, with 11 bases between the two ends. CDR3 length: 14 amino acids. The clonotype comes from a male donor with rectosigmoid adenocarcinoma. Sequencing was performed on PBMCs, taken after low-dose radiotherapy plus immunotherapy. The chain has TRBV18 and TRBJ2-7; D is unresolved. The CDR3 DNA reads TGTGCCAGCTCACCTCTCCCAGCCACCTACGAGCAGTACTTC. It codes for CASSPLPATYEQYF.